This TCR beta chain was identified during a study of shared clonotypes between healthy human individuals (dated by TCRdb to the early 2020s). Describing the broader study: The cohort comprised a couple of women and three men aged 18 to 49 years. To increase sequencing depth and limit assay-specific biases, TCR repertoire library preparation and sequencing were carried out by different laboratories using diverse techniques. Each donor's leukapheresis produced roughly between roughly 0.9 and 8.9 billion PBMCs. Per donor, three plates each were used for CD4 naive and CD4 memory, two for CD8 naive, and one for CD8 memory. Blood TCR repertoires of several healthy adults were deeply sequenced to estimate repertoire size and the extent of clonotype sharing between individuals. The full study reports these points: Naive subsets generally had larger estimated clonotype richness than memory subsets. Pairwise subsampling indicated that sequencing depth was expected to affect the degree of clonotype sharing among donors. Because the study included only a small number of donors, the genetic and exposure-history diversity represented was limited. Only blood was sampled, and tissue TCR repertoires likely differ from those in blood. Across a few donors, approximately 5% of naive CD4, approximately 4% of naive CD8, about 2.3% of memory CD4, and 0.4% of memory CD8 clonotypes were shared. Even with the large sequencing depth, rarefaction of the sorted-subset datasets indicated that sequencing was incomplete. Higher generation probabilities were observed for clonotypes shared by all four sorted-subset donors than for non-shared clonotypes.

Donors were healthy HIV-negative adults with no recently reported acute infections or vaccinations. All donors were Caucasian adults living in Nashville, Tennessee, USA. CD4+ T cells were enriched by magnetic negative selection; naive cells were then positively selected on CD45RA, and the negative fraction formed the memory subset. After blood collection by leukapheresis, PBMCs were isolated using Ficoll-Histopaque density gradient centrifugation and then cryopreserved in the vapor phase of liquid nitrogen. Analytical flow cytometry was used to check the purity and quantity of every magnetically sorted T cell population. Genomic DNA was isolated from every sorted fraction and measured by UV absorbance on a Nanodrop 2000c. The CDR3 spans 13 residues, from the cysteine through the phenylalanine. Solely the CDR3 DNA is kept, with 39 bases framed from the first base. Trimming at the junction amounts to 3 bases on V and 7 bases on J, and the germline ends lie 9 bases apart. CDR1 SGHAT and CDR2 FQNNGV were looked up in the germline V gene.

Using the deep immunoSEQ assay, multiplex PCR amplified TCR CDR3 regions from genomic DNA. Extracted genomic DNA from each cell subset was spread evenly across all wells of several immunoSEQ 96-well plates, with each plate serving as a replicate. Each replicate PCR for sorted subsets received around 0.2 ug genomic DNA, equal to tens of thousands of T cell genomes. Purified libraries were measured with a Qubit 3.0 fluorometer, size-checked on a Bioanalyzer 2100, and measured again with the KAPA Library Quantification kit. Every immunoSEQ 96-well plate was sequenced on a separate single-read 150-cycle Illumina NextSeq 550 flow cell. Per the original workflow: Because only junctional sequences without quality scores were contained in the immunoSEQ output, filtering matching that applied to full-length reads could not be performed. To assign V/J genes and CDR3, sequences were annotated using PyIR, a Python wrapper for IgBLAST v1.9, with IMGT germline references. Reads were removed for weak V/J assignments (E-value above 1e-6), missing CDR3, stop codons, out-of-frame junctions, or ambiguous translated residues. A V3J clonotype was defined by an identical inferred V gene, J gene, and CDR3 amino acid sequence. Percentage overlap between repertoires was calculated by dividing the number of shared unique clonotypes by the size of the smaller repertoire. RTK rarefaction, the Chao1 estimator, and Recon v2.1 estimates of unobserved clonotypes were used to assess repertoire richness. OLGA was used to compute generation probabilities for all TCRbeta clonotypes that the gDNA method yielded from a few donors. TCRdb provides this immuneACCESS table in a form limited to in-frame rearrangements. Some clones are lacking; in checked studies, under half of them reflect an unresolved V gene, and why the rest are absent is not known. V and J calls and clone size are copied from that table; D and trimming were computed from the DNA. The sample records around 510,000 clones, approximately 94% of which are singletons. In total, the top ten clones hold 0.05% to 0.08% of the sample.

Comments on this clone: Its antigen is still unknown. Nothing much larger sits one base from this clone, and base qualities are not available.

The sequence is built from TRBV11-2 and TRBJ1-4; the D region possibly corresponds to TRBD1 (5 bases align). Sequencing was performed on naive CD4+ T cells sorted from blood. The sample's cell subset or site label is to be understood as: CD45RA+ positively selected. This receptor was identified in a woman in her thirties in good health. CDR3 sequence: CASSFSGGEKLFF. Read as DNA, the sequence is TGTGCCAGCAGCTTTTCTGGGGGTGAAAAACTGTTTTTT.